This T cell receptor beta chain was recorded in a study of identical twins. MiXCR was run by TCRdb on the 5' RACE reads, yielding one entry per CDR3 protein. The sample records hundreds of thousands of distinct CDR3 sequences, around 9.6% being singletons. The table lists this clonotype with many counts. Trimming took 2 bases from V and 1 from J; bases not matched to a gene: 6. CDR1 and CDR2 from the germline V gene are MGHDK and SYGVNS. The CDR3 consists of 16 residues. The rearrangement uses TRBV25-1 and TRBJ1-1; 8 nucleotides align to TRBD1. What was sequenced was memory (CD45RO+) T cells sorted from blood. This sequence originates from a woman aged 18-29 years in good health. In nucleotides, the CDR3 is TGTGCCAGCAGTGAACCCGGACAGGGCGAGAACACTGAAGCTTTCTTT. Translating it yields CASSEPGQGENTEAFF.